This T cell receptor (beta chain) appears in the sequencing data of a study of blood T cell repertoires in COVID-19. Comment on this clone: Other nucleotide sequences in the sample specify the same CDR3.

Unmatched junction bases numbered 6, after V lost 6 bases and J lost 2 bases. The germline V gene encodes CDR1 LGHDT and CDR2 YNNKEL (reference sequence). The CDR3 is made up of 14 amino acids. The protocol was immunoSEQ multiplex PCR, while the TCRdb copy is restricted to in-frame clones and leaves out a portion. The repertoire holds 140,000 or so clones, with roughly 84% as singletons. The sample consisted of peripheral blood. The receptor comes from a man between 60 and 75 years old with active or convalescent COVID-19. The chain combines TRBV3-1 (or the pseudogene TRBV3-2) with TRBJ1-1; 7 bases match TRBD1. The CDR3 protein is CASSQGTVNTEAFF. DNA of the CDR3: TGTGCCAGCAGTCAGGGGACAGTAAACACTGAAGCTTTCTTT.